This TCR beta chain was obtained from a study of cytomegalovirus exposure and HLA in healthy donors. The study's findings and limits: Later analysis showed TCR association rates varying by HLA locus, highest for DRB1 and lowest for HLA-C. Investigators reported 150 to 200 TCR beta chains as tied to cytomegalovirus. A later analysis showed that HLA-associated TCR beta chains had undergone more clonal expansion than equally common others.

This clone was seen once. Antigen unknown. The CDR3 runs to 14 residues. Germline assignment: CDR1 MGHDK and CDR2 SYGVNS. Losses at the gene ends were 3 bases for V and 9 bases for J; bases not matched to a gene: 4. The PCR made use of 60 Vbeta and 13 Jbeta primers. Produced via immunoSEQ multiplex PCR; TCRdb's table is partial and in-frame only. The data contain 100,000 to 150,000 clones, approximately 80% of them singletons. The source material was PBMCs. The chain couples TRBV25-1 to TRBJ1-6; 8 nucleotides match TRBD1. The sequence was collected from a man aged 18 to 29 in good health and CMV-seronegative. The CDR3 DNA reads as TGTGCCAGCAGTGACGTCAGGGGGCTTTCACCCCTCCACTTT. Its protein is CASSDVRGLSPLHF.